These T cell receptor beta chains were read from a single sample in a study of Ad26.COV2.S vaccination and SARS-CoV-2 variants. Assay: immunoSEQ multiplex PCR; the TCRdb copy retains only in-frame clones and omits some. The sample has approximately 400,000 clones, about 88% seen once. The sequencing used peripheral blood, collected in a trial of Ad26.COV2.S vaccine versus placebo. The receptors here all came from a person between 18 and 65 years old who received the Ad26.COV2.S COVID-19 vaccine or a placebo. CDR3s include the opening cysteine and the closing phenylalanine or tryptophan. Fields, in order: D gene, V gene, clone size, J gene, CDR3 DNA, CDR3 protein. The D gene is left open where the match is weak. Size values are once, few and many counts, or a class for expanded clones, and some rows have none.

TRBD1	TRBV2	NA	TRBJ2-7	TGTGCCAGCAGCAGCAGGGGGCAGGACTACGAGCAGTACTTC	CASSSRGQDYEQYF
NA	TRBV6-2/TRBV6-3	NA	TRBJ1-5	TGTGCCAGCAGTACCAGGAGAAGCAATCAGCCCCAGCATTTT	CASSTRRSNQPQHF
NA	TRBV5-4	NA	TRBJ2-3	TGTGCCAGCAGCCCTGGTGGGGTTCGTAGCACAGATACGCAGTATTTT	CASSPGGVRSTDTQYF
NA	TRBV2	NA	TRBJ2-5	TGTGCCAGCAGCGTCGGGACAATATCCTACCAAGAGACCCAGTACTTC	CASSVGTISYQETQYF
TRBD2	TRBV7-9	few	TRBJ2-7	TGTGCCAGCAGCTTAGGGTCTGAGGGGAGGGACGAGCAGTACTTC	CASSLGSEGRDEQYF
TRBD2	TRBV14	NA	TRBJ2-7	TGTGCCAGCTCCGAAGGACTAGCGGGAGCCTCCTACGAGCAGTACTTC	CASSEGLAGASYEQYF
NA	TRBV29-1	NA	TRBJ2-7	TGCAGCGTTGAAGCAAGCGAGTACGAGCAGTACTTC	CSVEASEYEQYF
NA	TRBV7-2	NA	TRBJ2-2	TGTGCCAGCAGCTTAGATGTACGGACAACCGGGGAGCTGTTTTTT	CASSLDVRTTGELFF
NA	TRBV7-2	NA	TRBJ2-2	TGTGCCAGCAGCTCGATGGGGGAGCTGTTTTTT	CASSSMGELFF
TRBD1	TRBV30	NA	TRBJ1-1	TGTGCCTGGAGTCCCCGGTGGGACAGGGGTTCTGAAGCTTTCTTT	CAWSPRWDRGSEAFF
TRBD1	TRBV7-2	NA	TRBJ1-6	TGTGCCAGCAGCTTAAGTGAGGGACAGGGGGGTTTTTCACCCCTCCACTTT	CASSLSEGQGGFSPLHF
NA	TRBV12-3/TRBV12-4	NA	TRBJ2-3	TGTGCCAGCAGCTTGTTGAGAGATACGCAGTATTTT	CASSLLRDTQYF
TRBD1	TRBV11-2	NA	TRBJ2-7	TGTGCCAGCAGCTTGGACAGGGCAGACGAGCAGTACTTC	CASSLDRADEQYF
NA	TRBV25-1	NA	TRBJ1-4	TGTGCCAGCAGTGGACACCTTAAACTGTTTTTT	CASSGHLKLFF
NA	TRBV7-2	NA	TRBJ2-3	TGTGCCAGCAGCCCATACAACTCCTTGAACACAGATACGCAGTATTTT	CASSPYNSLNTDTQYF
TRBD1	TRBV13	NA	TRBJ1-2	TGTGCCAGCAGAGCCACCGGGACAGGATATGGCTACACCTTC	CASRATGTGYGYTF
NA	TRBV6-5	NA	TRBJ1-6	TGTGCCAGCAGTTCCGGCGGGACTTGGAATTCACCCCTCCACTTT	CASSSGGTWNSPLHF
TRBD1	TRBV7-9	NA	TRBJ2-3	TGTGCCAGCAGCGCTAGACAGGGGGCTGGCGATACGCAGTATTTT	CASSARQGAGDTQYF
TRBD2	TRBV7-2	NA	TRBJ2-5	TGTGCCAGCAGCTTAGCGACTAGCGGGGCATACCAAGAGACCCAGTACTTC	CASSLATSGAYQETQYF
NA	TRBV16	NA	TRBJ2-1	TGTGCCAGCAGCCAATCGGCAGGGGCTCAGGACAATGAGCAGTTCTTC	CASSQSAGAQDNEQFF
TRBD1	TRBV11-2	many	TRBJ1-1	TGTGCCAGCAGCTCGGGACAGGGTTGGACTGAAGCTTTCTTT	CASSSGQGWTEAFF
NA	TRBV2	NA	TRBJ1-1	TGTGCCAGCAGGGGCAGGTTGAACACTGAAGCTTTCTTT	CASRGRLNTEAFF
TRBD1	TRBV11-2	NA	TRBJ2-7	TGTGCCAGCAGCTCGGACAGGGGAGCCGAGCAGTACTTC	CASSSDRGAEQYF
NA	TRBV4-3	NA	TRBJ2-7	TGCGCCAGCAGCCAAACACTGGGACATACCTACGAGCAGTACTTC	CASSQTLGHTYEQYF
NA	TRBV18	NA	TRBJ2-4	TGTGCCAGCTCACCACAGCTAGCCAAAAACATTCAGTACTTC	CASSPQLAKNIQYF
NA	TRBV27	few	TRBJ2-2	TGTGCCAGCAGACTATTTCTGAACACCGGGGAGCTGTTTTTT	CASRLFLNTGELFF
NA	TRBV6-5	once	TRBJ1-1	TGTGCCAGCAGCCCCAGGGACAACCGTGAAGCTTTCTTT	CASSPRDNREAFF
NA	TRBV4-3	NA	TRBJ2-7	TGCGCCAGCAGCCAAGATAAAAGGGGGTACGAGCAGTACTTC	CASSQDKRGYEQYF
NA	TRBV7-9	NA	TRBJ1-1	TGTGCCAGCAGCTTAGAGACGTATGAAGCTTTCTTT	CASSLETYEAFF
NA	TRBV11-2	NA	TRBJ1-2	TGTGCCAGCAGCTTCCCGGATTCCTATGGCTACACCTTC	CASSFPDSYGYTF
NA	TRBV11-2	once	TRBJ2-5	TGTGCCAGCAGCCTTCATTCGGGGGGCCGGGAAGAGACCCAGTACTTC	CASSLHSGGREETQYF
TRBD1	TRBV7-4	NA	TRBJ2-4	TGTGCCAGCAGCTCACGACAGGGAATAGCCAAAAACATTCAGTACTTC	CASSSRQGIAKNIQYF
NA	TRBV28	NA	TRBJ2-2	TGTGCCAGCAGTTACCCAGCTCTCCGCGGGGAGCTGTTTTTT	CASSYPALRGELFF
NA	TRBV5-5	NA	TRBJ2-3	TGTGCCAGCAGCTCCCTGACTGGGGGTTTGGGGCCCGAGCCAGGCGATACGCAGTATTTT	CASSSLTGGLGPEPGDTQYF
NA	TRBV4-1	NA	TRBJ2-1	TGCGCCATTTCGCCCCGGGACACCTACTCCTACAATGAGCAGTTCTTC	CAISPRDTYSYNEQFF
TRBD2	TRBV30	NA	TRBJ2-3	TGTGCCTGGAGTGTACTGCGGGAGGGAACAGATACGCAGTATTTT	CAWSVLREGTDTQYF
NA	TRBV6-2/TRBV6-3	NA	TRBJ1-5	TGTGCCAGCAGTTACCACGGCGGAGCGGGAATTAGAAATCAGCCCCAGCATTTT	CASSYHGGAGIRNQPQHF
TRBD2	TRBV9	NA	TRBJ2-7	TGTGCCAGCAGCAACGGGAGGGGGGCCTACGAGCAGTACTTC	CASSNGRGAYEQYF
NA	TRBV5-6	NA	TRBJ1-1	TGTGCCAGCAGCAAAAGTCCCAGGGAGAACACTGAAGCTTTCTTT	CASSKSPRENTEAFF
NA	TRBV27	NA	TRBJ2-3	TGTGCCAGCAGCCGGTCTGGAATCGGTACAGATACGCAGTATTTT	CASSRSGIGTDTQYF
NA	TRBV5-5	NA	TRBJ2-7	TGTGCCAGCAGCAAGGACCTTTACGAGCAGTACTTC	CASSKDLYEQYF
NA	TRBV5-1	once	TRBJ1-2	TGCGCCAGCAGGGAGCGGTCACAGGGCTACACCTTC	CASRERSQGYTF
NA	TRBV11-2	NA	TRBJ2-3	TGTGCCAGCACCTTACCACCTTATACGCAGTATTTT	CASTLPPYTQYF
NA	TRBV30	many	TRBJ1-2	TGTGCCTGGAGTGTAGGCAGGGTCGAAGGCTACACCTTC	CAWSVGRVEGYTF
TRBD1	TRBV19	NA	TRBJ1-2	TGTGCCAGTAGTCCCACCGGGACAGGGACTCCCTATGGCTACACCTTC	CASSPTGTGTPYGYTF
NA	TRBV7-9	once	TRBJ2-5	TGTGCCAGCAGCTTAGGAGCAGGGAAAGAGACCCAGTACTTC	CASSLGAGKETQYF
TRBD1	TRBV27	once	TRBJ2-2	TGTGCCAGCAGTTCTCCGGGACAGGGGCCCACCGGGGAGCTGTTTTTT	CASSSPGQGPTGELFF
NA	TRBV6-6	NA	TRBJ1-1	TGTGCCAGCAGTTACTCGACAGCGAACACTGAAGCTTTCTTT	CASSYSTANTEAFF
TRBD1	TRBV7-9	NA	TRBJ1-6	TGTGCCAGCAGCACGGGACAGGGAATTTCACCCCTCCACTTT	CASSTGQGISPLHF
NA	TRBV29-1	NA	TRBJ2-2	TGCAGCGTTGGGACAGTCAGGAACTCCGGGGAGCTGTTTTTT	CSVGTVRNSGELFF
TRBD1	TRBV14	NA	TRBJ2-3	TGTGCCAGCAGCCGGGACAGCCTGACAGATACGCAGTATTTT	CASSRDSLTDTQYF
NA	TRBV7-2	once	TRBJ2-7	TGTGCCAGCAGCCCTGAGTTCGGGCAGTACTTC	CASSPEFGQYF
TRBD1	TRBV9	NA	TRBJ2-1	TGTGCCAGCAGCGTGAGGGGACAGGGTGGAGATGAGCAGTTCTTC	CASSVRGQGGDEQFF
TRBD2	TRBV30	NA	TRBJ2-3	TGTGCCTGGAGTGTGGGAGGGTCCATTAGCACAGATACGCAGTATTTT	CAWSVGGSISTDTQYF
NA	TRBV14	NA	TRBJ2-7	TGTGCCAGCAGCCGTTCACCCTACGAGCAGTACTTC	CASSRSPYEQYF
TRBD2	TRBV9	NA	TRBJ2-3	TGTGCCAGCAGCGACCCTCCATTGAACCTAGCGGGAGTAGATACGCAGTATTTT	CASSDPPLNLAGVDTQYF
TRBD1	TRBV7-9	once	TRBJ2-7	TGTGCCAGCAGCTTAGGACAGGGACGCTACGAGCAGTACTTC	CASSLGQGRYEQYF
NA	TRBV7-2	few	TRBJ1-6	TGTGCCAGCAGCGGGGGTCACCTCTATAATTCACCCCTCCACTTT	CASSGGHLYNSPLHF
TRBD2	TRBV18	NA	TRBJ2-7	TGTGCCAGCCAATTATCGGGGGGGCTTCCCTACGAGCAGTACTTC	CASQLSGGLPYEQYF
TRBD2	TRBV30	NA	TRBJ2-3	TGTGCCTGGAGTGTAGGGACTAGCGGGGGCACAGATACGCAGTATTTT	CAWSVGTSGGTDTQYF